This TCR beta chain was observed in a study of blood T cells in healthy people across ages. With V trimmed by 3 bases and J by 8 bases, 10 bases remained unmatched. This CDR3 region has 15 residues. Each sample yielded at least 5 micrograms of PBMC total RNA. Overall study results and limits: Strongly correlated with naive T cell percentage was TCR beta diversity. Per million T cells, TCR beta diversity dropped about linearly as age rose.

Notes on this clonotype: No antigen is known for it.

Combining a sample-barcoded 5' primer with a J-beta primer mix, a second PCR ran for roughly 6 to 12 cycles. A tag from a template-switch adaptor with 12 random nucleotides marked each cDNA molecule. TCRdb fed the 5' RACE reads into MiXCR, producing one record per CDR3 protein. Of around 780,000 distinct CDR3 sequences listed, around three fifths are singletons. The source is a middle-aged man in good health. Specimen: blood. V is TRBV12-3 or TRBV12-4 and J is TRBJ2-1, with TRBD2 matching 7 bases. The CDR3 nucleotides read TGTGCCAGCAGTTTCCGCGGGGGAGGGAGCGATGAGCAGTTCTTC. This translates into CASSFRGGGSDEQFF.